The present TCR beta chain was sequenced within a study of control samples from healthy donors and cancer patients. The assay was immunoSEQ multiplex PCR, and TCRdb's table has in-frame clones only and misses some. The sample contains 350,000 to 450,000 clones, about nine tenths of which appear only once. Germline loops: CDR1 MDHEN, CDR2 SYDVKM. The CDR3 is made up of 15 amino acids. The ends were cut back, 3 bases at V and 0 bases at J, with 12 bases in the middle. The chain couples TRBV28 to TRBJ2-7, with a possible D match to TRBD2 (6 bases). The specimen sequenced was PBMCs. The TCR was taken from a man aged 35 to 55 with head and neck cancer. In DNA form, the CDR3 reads TGTGCCAGCAGTTTTTCCGGGGGACTCTCCTACGAGCAGTACTTC. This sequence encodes CASSFSGGLSYEQYF.